A single sample gave rise to the 10 T cell receptor beta chains below, sequenced in a study of T cell repertoires in cytomegalovirus infection. The antigens for these receptors are not known. TCRdb itself ran the reads through MiXCR, one entry per CDR3 protein. Of over 100,000 distinct CDR3 sequences in the sample, about 9.5% were seen once. Sequencing used PBMCs, sequenced either directly or after in vitro stimulation (not recorded which). The receptors shown here come from a human donor in good health (CMV status not recorded). Some clones in this sample may be carry-over from other donors' samples.

This clonotype was seen many times. The rearrangement uses TRBV7-2 and TRBJ1-2, with a possible D match to TRBD1 (5 bases). V gave up 5 bases and J gave up 4 bases, with 14 bases separating them. Germline V gene lookup returns CDR1 SGHTA and CDR2 FQGNSA. The CDR3 runs 14 residues. This CDR3 reads CASSPGGYTYGYTF. DNA of the CDR3: TGTGCCAGCAGCCCGGGGGGTTATACCTATGGCTACACCTTC.

This clonotype showed up just a few times. The chain is built from TRBV20-1 and TRBJ2-1, with a possible D match to TRBD2 (6 bases). The CDR3 is made up of 15 amino acids. Looked up from germline, CDR1 is DFQATT and CDR2 is SNEGSKA (reference sequence). V gave up 3 bases and J gave up 1 base, with 13 bases separating them. DNA for the CDR3: TGCAGTGCTAGCGGGAGTATCCTTTCCTACAATGAGCAGTTCTTC. Its translation: CSASGSILSYNEQFF.

The J gene is TRBJ2-2, the V gene TRBV4-1; D not resolved. The V and J ends lost 1 base and 3 bases respectively, with 6 bases between them. CDR3 length: 14 amino acids. Germline-derived CDR1 and CDR2 are MGHRA and YSYEKL. The CDR3 DNA reads TGCGCCAGCAGCCAAGGGCAGTACACCGGGGAGCTGTTTTTT. Translated, it gives CASSQGQYTGELFF.

This clonotype was seen a handful of times. The V call is TRBV19, the J call TRBJ2-5; D call uncertain. The CDR3 runs to 13 residues. Trimming took 6 bases from V and 5 from J, leaving 13 bases between them. Germline assignment: CDR1 LNHDA and CDR2 SQIVND (reference sequence). CDR3 in DNA: TGTGCCAGTAGCCATAGAAACGAGGAGACCCAGTACTTC. This codes for CASSHRNEETQYF.

This clonotype appeared a few times. This chain links TRBV29-1 with TRBJ1-2; 8 nucleotides match TRBD1. The CDR3 spans 16 residues. V was clipped by 3 bases and J by 1 base; unmatched bases: 10. Per the germline V gene, CDR1 is SQVTM and CDR2 is ANQGSEA. The CDR3 protein is CSVETRQGIYNYGYTF. CDR3 nucleotide sequence: TGCAGCGTTGAGACTAGACAGGGGATATATAACTATGGCTACACCTTC.

This clonotype was counted at least ten times. This rearrangement joins TRBV6-1 to TRBJ1-1; possible D gene TRBD1, 5 bases. CDR3 size: 12 residues. The germline V gene encodes CDR1 MNHNS and CDR2 SASEGT. V was pared by 6 bases and J by 10 bases, with 15 bases between. The CDR3 nucleotides read TGTGCCAGCAGATCGATAAATAGGGGAGCTTTCTTT. It codes for CASRSINRGAFF.

This clonotype was recorded many times. The chain employs TRBV7-6 and TRBJ2-7; D might be TRBD2 (5 bases). CDR3 length: 15 amino acids. From germline, CDR1 is SGHVS and CDR2 FNYEAQ. Trimming removed 5 bases from V and 1 base from J, with 15 bases in between. The CDR3 bases are TGTGCCAGCAGCCTCACACCGGCGGGTTCCTACGAGCAGTACTTC. Amino acid sequence: CASSLTPAGSYEQYF.

This clonotype was detected a few times. CDR3 DNA sequence: TGTGCCAGCAGACGGGGACAGCAAAACACTGAAGCTTTCTTT. It encodes CASRRGQQNTEAFF. This chain uses TRBV6-6 with TRBJ1-1; 7 bases fit TRBD1. Looked up from germline, CDR1 is MNHNY and CDR2 is SVGAGI (reference sequence). The V segment lost 6 bases and the J segment 2 bases; nucleotides outside the gene matches: 6. The CDR3 is 14 amino acids.

This clonotype was seen only a few times. The chain carries TRBV6-2 or TRBV6-3 and TRBJ2-1; D is ambiguous. V shed 7 bases and J shed 6 bases, with 10 bases lying between them. The germline gives CDR1 MNHEY, CDR2 SVGEGT. CDR3 length: 12 residues. CDR3: CASTTGSNEQFF. In nucleotides, the CDR3 is TGTGCCAGCACCACCGGCAGCAATGAGCAGTTCTTC.

This clonotype was counted a few times. V gene TRBV20-1 combines with J gene TRBJ2-3; D is possibly TRBD1 or TRBD2 (5 bases each). V lost 8 bases, J lost 3 bases, and 18 bases lay in between. The CDR3 length is 14 residues. Germline CDR1 and CDR2: DFQATT and SNEGSKA (reference sequence). The CDR3 protein is CSPLSDRITDTQYF. In DNA form, the CDR3 reads TGCAGTCCCCTTAGCGACAGAATTACAGATACGCAGTATTTT.